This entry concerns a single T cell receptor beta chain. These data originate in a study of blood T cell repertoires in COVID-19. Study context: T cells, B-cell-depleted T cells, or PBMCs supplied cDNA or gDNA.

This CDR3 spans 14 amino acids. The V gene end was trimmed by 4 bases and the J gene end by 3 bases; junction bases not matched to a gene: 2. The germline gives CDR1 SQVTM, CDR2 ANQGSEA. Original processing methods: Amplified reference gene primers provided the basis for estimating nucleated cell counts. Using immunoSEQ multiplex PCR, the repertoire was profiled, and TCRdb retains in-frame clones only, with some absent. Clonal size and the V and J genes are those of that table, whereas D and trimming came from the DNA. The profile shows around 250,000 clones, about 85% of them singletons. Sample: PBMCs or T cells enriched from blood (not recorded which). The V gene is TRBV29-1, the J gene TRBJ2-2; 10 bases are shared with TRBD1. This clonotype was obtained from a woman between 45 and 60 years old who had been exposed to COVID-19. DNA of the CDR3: TGCAGCGTTGTGGGGACAGGGGACACCGGGGAGCTGTTTTTT. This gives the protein CSVVGTGDTGELFF.